A selection of T cell receptor beta chains follows, all from one sample in a study of regulatory and conventional T cells in RAG deficiency. Sequencing was performed with immunoSEQ multiplex PCR; in TCRdb, only in-frame clones are kept and a portion is missing. Seen here are fewer than 35,000 clones, about 89% observed once, and the top ten hold roughly an eighth. The data were also submitted as part of a second study, on regulatory T cells.

What was sequenced was CD8+ T cells sorted from blood. The receptors here all came from a human donor in good health. Both conserved end residues are part of each CDR3. D genes are given only for firm matches. Size is stated for part of the rows, as once, few or many counts, or as a class when the clone is expanded.

abundance,v_gene,d_gene,j_gene,CDR3aa,CDR3nt
once,TRBV30,NA,TRBJ2-1,CAWSVLEQFF,TGTGCCTGGAGTGTTTTAGAGCAGTTCTTC
NA,TRBV18,NA,TRBJ2-2,CASSPTLSGELFF,TGTGCCAGCTCACCGACGCTTTCCGGGGAGCTGTTTTTT
NA,TRBV19,TRBD2,TRBJ2-2,CASTVLAANTGELFF,TGTGCCAGTACCGTACTAGCGGCGAACACCGGGGAGCTGTTTTTT
NA,TRBV5-6,NA,TRBJ1-1,CASSLVLQGNAEAFF,TGTGCCAGCAGTTTGGTGCTCCAGGGTAACGCTGAAGCTTTCTTT
NA,TRBV7-8,TRBD2,TRBJ2-1,CASSLAQGREGTFF,TGTGCCAGCAGCTTAGCGCAGGGGCGGGAGGGCACGTTCTTC
NA,TRBV18,NA,TRBJ1-5,CASSPARDQPQHF,TGTGCCAGCTCACCAGCGAGGGACCAGCCCCAGCATTTT
NA,TRBV7-9,TRBD2,TRBJ2-1,CASSGSGGGYYNEQFF,TGTGCCAGCAGCGGAAGTGGGGGGGGTTACTACAATGAGCAGTTCTTC
NA,TRBV2,NA,TRBJ1-6,CASTESSYNSPLHF,TGTGCCAGCACGGAGAGCTCCTATAATTCACCCCTCCACTTT
NA,TRBV7-9,NA,TRBJ1-2,CASSLERRRGGRNYGYTF,TGTGCCAGCAGCTTAGAAAGAAGAAGGGGAGGGCGGAACTATGGCTACACCTTC
NA,TRBV2,TRBD1,TRBJ2-1,CASRVTGGNEQFF,TGTGCCAGCAGGGTAACAGGGGGCAATGAGCAGTTCTTC
NA,TRBV6-5,TRBD1,TRBJ1-1,CASSPPGQLNTEAFF,TGTGCCAGCAGCCCACCGGGACAGCTGAACACTGAAGCTTTCTTT
NA,TRBV19,TRBD2,TRBJ2-7,CASQGLAGSYEQYF,TGTGCCAGCCAGGGACTAGCGGGCTCCTACGAGCAGTACTTC
NA,TRBV29-1,NA,TRBJ2-1,CSVEDGYNEQFF,TGCAGCGTTGAAGATGGCTACAATGAGCAGTTCTTC
NA,TRBV13,NA,TRBJ2-7,CASSQAGPNEQYF,TGTGCCAGCAGCCAAGCCGGTCCCAACGAGCAGTACTTC
NA,TRBV2,NA,TRBJ1-1,CASSEEISEAFF,TGTGCCAGCAGTGAAGAGATCAGTGAAGCTTTCTTT
NA,TRBV5-4,TRBD2,TRBJ2-7,CASSPAGGSSSEQYF,TGTGCCAGCAGCCCGGCGGGGGGCTCATCCTCCGAGCAGTACTTC
NA,TRBV21-1,NA,TRBJ2-2,CASRGGSSGELFF,TGTGCCAGCAGAGGAGGTAGTTCCGGGGAGCTGTTTTTT
NA,TRBV11-2,TRBD1,TRBJ1-1,CASSLGQGSMNTEAFF,TGTGCCAGCAGCTTAGGACAGGGCAGTATGAACACTGAAGCTTTCTTT
NA,TRBV27,NA,TRBJ1-1,CASSSEGHGPETEAFF,TGTGCCAGCAGTTCCGAGGGGCACGGGCCGGAAACTGAAGCTTTCTTT
NA,TRBV11-3,NA,TRBJ2-3,CASSYGERRYTDTQYF,TGTGCCAGCAGCTACGGGGAGCGCAGATACACAGATACGCAGTATTTT
NA,TRBV29-1,TRBD2,TRBJ2-3,CSGWGGSTDTQYF,TGCAGCGGCTGGGGGGGTTCCACAGATACGCAGTATTTT
NA,TRBV6-1,NA,TRBJ1-6,CASSEVGRRSSPLHF,TGTGCCAGCAGTGAAGTCGGTCGTCGTAGTTCACCCCTCCACTTT
NA,TRBV7-8,NA,TRBJ1-4,CASRTSDGSNEKLFF,TGTGCCAGCAGAACGAGCGACGGAAGTAATGAAAAACTGTTTTTT
NA,TRBV2,NA,TRBJ2-5,CASSDGFTAGLEETQYF,TGTGCCAGCAGTGACGGGTTTACAGCTGGGCTTGAAGAGACCCAGTACTTC
once,TRBV6-1,NA,TRBJ2-2,CASSYFAGELFF,TGTGCCAGCAGTTATTTCGCCGGGGAGCTGTTTTTT
NA,TRBV28,NA,TRBJ1-3,CASSLPRGNTIYF,TGTGCCAGCAGTTTACCAAGGGGAAACACCATATATTTT
NA,TRBV5-1,TRBD1,TRBJ2-2,CASSLDRGDGELFF,TGCGCCAGCAGCTTGGACAGGGGGGACGGGGAGCTGTTTTTT
NA,TRBV30,TRBD1,TRBJ2-7,CAWSSGTGSEQYF,TGTGCCTGGAGCTCCGGGACAGGGTCCGAGCAGTACTTC
NA,TRBV28,TRBD1,TRBJ2-7,CASSPTDGQGKNEQYF,TGTGCCAGCAGCCCTACTGACGGACAGGGGAAGAACGAGCAGTACTTC
NA,TRBV19,NA,TRBJ1-1,CASSFGGGEAFF,TGTGCCAGTAGCTTCGGGGGAGGTGAAGCTTTCTTT
once,TRBV5-1,TRBD1,TRBJ2-5,CASSDRQGASETQYF,TGCGCCAGCAGCGATCGACAGGGGGCAAGTGAGACCCAGTACTTC
NA,TRBV13,NA,TRBJ1-1,CASSLPQNTEAFF,TGTGCCAGCAGCTTGCCACAGAACACTGAAGCTTTCTTT
NA,TRBV7-2,NA,TRBJ1-1,CASSLRQGNTEAFF,TGTGCCAGCAGCTTAAGGCAGGGGAACACTGAAGCTTTCTTT
once,TRBV7-8,NA,TRBJ2-7,CASSQDFAASGPYEQYF,TGTGCCAGCAGCCAAGATTTTGCGGCCTCGGGCCCCTACGAGCAGTACTTC
NA,TRBV7-2,TRBD2,TRBJ2-5,CASPSGTSMYF,TGTGCCAGCCCTAGCGGGACGAGTATGTACTTC
NA,TRBV18,NA,TRBJ1-1,CASSAKETQGGGTEAFF,TGTGCCAGCTCCGCGAAGGAAACCCAGGGAGGCGGCACTGAAGCTTTCTTT
NA,TRBV28,TRBD1,TRBJ2-7,CASCIGGQGVGEQYF,TGTGCCAGCTGCATAGGGGGACAGGGGGTTGGGGAGCAGTACTTC
NA,TRBV5-4,NA,TRBJ1-4,CASSFTGGDEKLFF,TGTGCCAGCAGCTTTACCGGGGGCGATGAAAAACTGTTTTTT
NA,TRBV15,NA,TRBJ2-3,CATSRERLPGAQYF,TGTGCCACCAGCAGAGAAAGGTTACCAGGAGCGCAGTATTTT
few,TRBV7-9,NA,TRBJ1-3,CASSDGAYSGNTIYF,TGTGCCAGCAGCGACGGGGCCTACTCTGGAAACACCATATATTTT
NA,TRBV19,TRBD2,TRBJ2-1,CASRIAGVGYNEQFF,TGTGCCAGTAGAATAGCGGGAGTGGGTTACAATGAGCAGTTCTTC